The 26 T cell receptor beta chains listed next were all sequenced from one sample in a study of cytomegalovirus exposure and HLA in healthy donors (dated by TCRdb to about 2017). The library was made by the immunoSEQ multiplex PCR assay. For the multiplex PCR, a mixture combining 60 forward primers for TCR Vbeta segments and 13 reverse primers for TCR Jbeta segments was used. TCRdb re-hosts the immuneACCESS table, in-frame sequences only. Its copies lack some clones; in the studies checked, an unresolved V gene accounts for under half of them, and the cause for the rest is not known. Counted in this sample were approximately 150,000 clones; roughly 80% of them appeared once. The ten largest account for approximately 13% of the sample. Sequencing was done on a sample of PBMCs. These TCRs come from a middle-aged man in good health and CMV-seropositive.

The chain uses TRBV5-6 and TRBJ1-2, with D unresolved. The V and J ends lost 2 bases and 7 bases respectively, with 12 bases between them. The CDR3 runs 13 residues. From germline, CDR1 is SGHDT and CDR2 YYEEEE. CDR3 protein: CASSLGAGGGYTF. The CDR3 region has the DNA TGTGCCAGCAGCTTAGGCGCGGGTGGTGGCTACACCTTC.

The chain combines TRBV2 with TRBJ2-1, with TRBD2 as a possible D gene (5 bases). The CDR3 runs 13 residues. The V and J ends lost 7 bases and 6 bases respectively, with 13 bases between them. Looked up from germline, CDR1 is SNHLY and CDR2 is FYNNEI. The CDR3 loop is CASNEDYANEQFF. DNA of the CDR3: TGTGCCAGCAACGAAGACTATGCCAATGAGCAGTTCTTC.

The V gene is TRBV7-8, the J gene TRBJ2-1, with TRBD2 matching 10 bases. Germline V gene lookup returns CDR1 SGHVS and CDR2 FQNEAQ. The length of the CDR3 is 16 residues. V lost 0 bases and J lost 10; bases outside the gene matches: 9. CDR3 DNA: TGTGCCAGCAGCTTAGCGGGAAGCGGGAGGGCCGCCGAGCAGTTCTTC. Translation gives CASSLAGSGRAAEQFF.

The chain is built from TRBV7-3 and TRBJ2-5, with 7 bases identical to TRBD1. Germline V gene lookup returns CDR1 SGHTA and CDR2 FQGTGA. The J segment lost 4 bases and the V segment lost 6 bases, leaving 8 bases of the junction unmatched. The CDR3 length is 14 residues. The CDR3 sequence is CASRLQGFPETQYF. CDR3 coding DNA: TGTGCCAGCAGGCTACAGGGGTTTCCAGAGACCCAGTACTTC. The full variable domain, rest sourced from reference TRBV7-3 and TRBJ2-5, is GAGVSQTPSNKVTEKGKYVELRCDPISGHTALYWYRQSLGQGPEFLIYFQGTGAADDSGLPNDRFFAVRPEGSVSTLKIQRTERGDSAVYLCASRLQGFPETQYFGPGTRLLVL.

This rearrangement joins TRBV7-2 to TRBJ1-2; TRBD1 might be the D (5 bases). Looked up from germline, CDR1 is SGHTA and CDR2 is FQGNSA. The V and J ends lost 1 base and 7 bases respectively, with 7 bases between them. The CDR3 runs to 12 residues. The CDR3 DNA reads TGTGCCAGCAGCTTAGACAGGCCTGGCTACACCTTC. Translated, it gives CASSLDRPGYTF.

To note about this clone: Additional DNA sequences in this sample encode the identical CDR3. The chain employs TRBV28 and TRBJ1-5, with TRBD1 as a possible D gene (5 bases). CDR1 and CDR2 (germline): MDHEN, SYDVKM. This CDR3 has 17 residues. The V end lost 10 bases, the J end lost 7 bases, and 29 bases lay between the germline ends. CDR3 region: CATTYLGPALRGQPQHF. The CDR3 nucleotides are TGTGCCACTACCTACTTGGGACCGGCCTTGCGGGGGCAGCCCCAGCATTTT.

CDR3 DNA: TGCAGCGCCTTGTCGTCCGGGGAGAACACTGAAGCTTTCTTT. It is translated as CSALSSGENTEAFF. The V call is TRBV29-1, the J call TRBJ1-1, with D uncertain. The CDR3 runs 14 residues. Germline V gene data show CDR1 as SQVTM and CDR2 as ANQGSEA. Trimming shortened V by 7 bases and J by 1 base, and 16 bases separated the two germline ends.

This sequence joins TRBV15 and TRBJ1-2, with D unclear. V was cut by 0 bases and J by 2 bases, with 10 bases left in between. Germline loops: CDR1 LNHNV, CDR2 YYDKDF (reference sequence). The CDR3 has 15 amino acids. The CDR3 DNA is TGTGCCACCAGCAGAGATCTAGGAGGGAACTATGGCTACACCTTC. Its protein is CATSRDLGGNYGYTF. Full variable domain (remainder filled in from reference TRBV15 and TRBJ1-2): DAMVIQNPRYQVTQFGKPVTLSCSQTLNHNVMYWYQQKSSQAPKLLFHYYDKDFNNEADTPDNFQSRRPNTSFCFLDIRSPGLGDTAMYLCATSRDLGGNYGYTFGSGTRLTVV.

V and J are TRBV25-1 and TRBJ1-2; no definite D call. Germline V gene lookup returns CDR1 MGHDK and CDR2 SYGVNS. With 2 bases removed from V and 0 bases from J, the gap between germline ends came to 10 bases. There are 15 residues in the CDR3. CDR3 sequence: CASSEQQLANYGYTF. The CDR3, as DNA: TGTGCCAGCAGTGAACAACAGTTAGCTAACTATGGCTACACCTTC.

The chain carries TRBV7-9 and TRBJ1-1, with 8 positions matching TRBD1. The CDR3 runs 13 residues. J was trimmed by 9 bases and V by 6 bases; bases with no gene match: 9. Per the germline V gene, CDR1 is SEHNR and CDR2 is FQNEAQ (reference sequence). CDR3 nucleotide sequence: TGTGCCAGCAGTACAGGGGGAGGAGTAAAAGCTTTCTTT. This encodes CASSTGGGVKAFF.

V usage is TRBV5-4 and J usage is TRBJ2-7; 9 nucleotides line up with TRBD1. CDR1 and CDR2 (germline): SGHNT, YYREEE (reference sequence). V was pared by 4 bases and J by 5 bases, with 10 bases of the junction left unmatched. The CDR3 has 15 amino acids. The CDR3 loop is CASSVPGQGIHEQYF. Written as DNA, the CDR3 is TGTGCCAGCAGCGTCCCGGGACAGGGTATCCACGAGCAGTACTTC.

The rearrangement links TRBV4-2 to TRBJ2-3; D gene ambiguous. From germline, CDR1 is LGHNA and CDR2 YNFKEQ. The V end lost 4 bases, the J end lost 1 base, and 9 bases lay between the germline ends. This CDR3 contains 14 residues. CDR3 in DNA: TGTGCCAGCAGCCCCAGAATTCGCACAGATACGCAGTATTTT. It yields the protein CASSPRIRTDTQYF.

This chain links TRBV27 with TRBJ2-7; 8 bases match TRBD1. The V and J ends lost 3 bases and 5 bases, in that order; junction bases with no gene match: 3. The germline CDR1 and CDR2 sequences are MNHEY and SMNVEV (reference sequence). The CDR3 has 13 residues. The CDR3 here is CASSFLTGDEQYF. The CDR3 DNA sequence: TGTGCCAGCAGTTTTCTGACAGGGGACGAGCAGTACTTC.

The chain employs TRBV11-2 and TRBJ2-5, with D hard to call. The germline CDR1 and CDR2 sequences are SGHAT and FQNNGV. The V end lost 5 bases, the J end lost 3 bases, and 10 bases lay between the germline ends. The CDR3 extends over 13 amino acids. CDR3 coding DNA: TGTGCCAGCAGCCCCCTCCGGGAAGAGACCCAGTACTTC. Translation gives CASSPLREETQYF.

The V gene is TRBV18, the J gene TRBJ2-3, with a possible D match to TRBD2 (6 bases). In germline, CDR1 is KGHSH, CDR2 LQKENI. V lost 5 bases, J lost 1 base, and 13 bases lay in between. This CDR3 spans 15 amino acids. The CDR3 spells CASSGYSGGTDTQYF. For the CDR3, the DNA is TGTGCCAGCTCAGGCTATAGCGGAGGCACAGATACGCAGTATTTT.

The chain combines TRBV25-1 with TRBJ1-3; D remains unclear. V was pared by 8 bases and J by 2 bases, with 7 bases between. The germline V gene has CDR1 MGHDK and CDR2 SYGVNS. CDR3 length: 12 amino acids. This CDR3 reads CASPGTGNTIYF. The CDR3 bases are TGTGCCAGCCCCGGTACTGGAAACACCATATATTTT.

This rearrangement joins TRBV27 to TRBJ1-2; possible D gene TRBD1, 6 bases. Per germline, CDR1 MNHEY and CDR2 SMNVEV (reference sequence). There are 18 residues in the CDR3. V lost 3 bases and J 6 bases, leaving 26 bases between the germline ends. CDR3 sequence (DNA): TGTGCCAGCAGTTTCCCCCACCGAAGTCGACAGGCCCTAGATGGCTACACCTTC. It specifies CASSFPHRSRQALDGYTF.

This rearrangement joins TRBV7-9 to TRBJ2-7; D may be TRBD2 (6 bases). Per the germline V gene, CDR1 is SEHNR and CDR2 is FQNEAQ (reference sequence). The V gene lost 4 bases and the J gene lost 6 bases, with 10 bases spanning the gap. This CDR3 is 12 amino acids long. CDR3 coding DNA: TGTGCCAGCAGCTCCGGGGGACGCGAGCAGTACTTC. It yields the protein CASSSGGREQYF.

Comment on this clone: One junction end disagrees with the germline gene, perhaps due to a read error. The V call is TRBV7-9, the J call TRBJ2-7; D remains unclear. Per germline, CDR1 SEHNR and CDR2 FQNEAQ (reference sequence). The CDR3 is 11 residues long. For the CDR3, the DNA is TGTGCCAGCAGCCTTGAACGGCCTAGACACTTC. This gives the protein CASSLERPRHF. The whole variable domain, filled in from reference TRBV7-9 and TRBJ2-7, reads DTGVSQNPRHKITKRGQNVTFRCDPISEHNRLYWYRQTLGQGPEFLTYFQNEAQLEKSRLLSDRFSAERPKGSFSTLEIQRTEQGDSAMYLCASSLERPRHFGPGTRLTVT.

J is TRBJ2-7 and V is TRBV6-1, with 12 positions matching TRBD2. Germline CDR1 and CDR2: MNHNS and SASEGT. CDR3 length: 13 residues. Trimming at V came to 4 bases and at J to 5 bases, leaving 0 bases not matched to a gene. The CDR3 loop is CASSASGRDEQYF. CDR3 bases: TGTGCCAGCAGTGCTAGCGGGAGGGACGAGCAGTACTTC.

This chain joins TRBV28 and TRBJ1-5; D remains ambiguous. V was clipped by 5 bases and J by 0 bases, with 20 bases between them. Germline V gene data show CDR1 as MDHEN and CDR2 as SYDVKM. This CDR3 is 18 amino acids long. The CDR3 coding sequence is TGTGCCAGCAGTCCTACTTTACTAAGGAGGCTTAGCAATCAGCCCCAGCATTTT. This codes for CASSPTLLRRLSNQPQHF.

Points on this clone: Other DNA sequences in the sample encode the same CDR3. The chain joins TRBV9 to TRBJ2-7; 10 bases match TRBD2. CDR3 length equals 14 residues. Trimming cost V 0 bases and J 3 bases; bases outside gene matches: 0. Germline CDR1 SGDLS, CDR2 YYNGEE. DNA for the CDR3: TGTGCCAGCAGCGTAGCTAGCGGGAGCTACGAGCAGTACTTC. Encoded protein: CASSVASGSYEQYF.

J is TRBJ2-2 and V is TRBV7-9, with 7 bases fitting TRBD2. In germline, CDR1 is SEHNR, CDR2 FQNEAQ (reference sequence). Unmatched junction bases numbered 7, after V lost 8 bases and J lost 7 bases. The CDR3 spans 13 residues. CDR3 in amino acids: CASGGSVSGELFF. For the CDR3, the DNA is TGTGCCAGCGGCGGGAGTGTGAGCGGGGAGCTGTTTTTT.

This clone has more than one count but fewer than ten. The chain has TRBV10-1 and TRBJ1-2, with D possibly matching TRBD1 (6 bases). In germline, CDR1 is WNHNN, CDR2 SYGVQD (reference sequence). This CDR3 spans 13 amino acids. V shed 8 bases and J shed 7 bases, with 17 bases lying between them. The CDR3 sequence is CASATGNTSGYTF. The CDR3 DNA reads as TGCGCCAGCGCCACAGGGAACACCTCTGGCTACACCTTC.

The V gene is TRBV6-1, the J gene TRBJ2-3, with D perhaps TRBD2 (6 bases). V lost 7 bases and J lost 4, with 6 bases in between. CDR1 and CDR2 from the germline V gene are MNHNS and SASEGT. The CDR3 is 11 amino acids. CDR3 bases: TGTGCCAGCAAGCGGGCAGATACGCAGTATTTT. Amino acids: CASKRADTQYF.

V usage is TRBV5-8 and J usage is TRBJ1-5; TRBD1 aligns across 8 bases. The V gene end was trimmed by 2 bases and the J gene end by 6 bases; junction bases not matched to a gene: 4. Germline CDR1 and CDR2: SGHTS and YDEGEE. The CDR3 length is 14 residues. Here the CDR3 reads CASSFQGAGQPQHF. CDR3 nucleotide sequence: TGTGCCAGCAGCTTTCAGGGGGCTGGTCAGCCCCAGCATTTT.